The 26 T cell receptor beta chains in this list originate from one sample, sequenced in a study of blood T cell repertoires in COVID-19. The table came from immunoSEQ multiplex PCR; TCRdb's copy has only in-frame clones and leaves some out. The sample consists of about 100,000 clones, approximately 87% of them appearing once. Sequenced: peripheral blood. These receptors came from a human donor with active COVID-19. The donor label of this sample is uncertain.

This chain links TRBV2 with TRBJ1-1; D perhaps matches TRBD1 (5 bases). The germline CDR1 and CDR2 sequences are SNHLY and FYNNEI. Trimming pared 6 bases from V and 1 base from J, leaving 15 bases between. The CDR3 runs to 15 residues. For the CDR3, the DNA is TGTGCCAGCAGGGTGGAATCGCAGGGGAACACTGAAGCTTTCTTT. It codes for CASRVESQGNTEAFF.

This chain connects TRBV5-4 to TRBJ2-7, with D perhaps TRBD2 (5 bases). The CDR3 spans 14 residues. The germline gives CDR1 SGHNT, CDR2 YYREEE (reference sequence). V lost 4 bases and J 2 bases, leaving 13 bases between the germline ends. Here the CDR3 DNA reads TGTGCCAGCAGCCGGGCGGGCGGAACCTACGAGCAGTACTTC. Translated, it gives CASSRAGGTYEQYF.

The rearrangement uses TRBV9 and TRBJ2-1; 9 nucleotides agree with TRBD2. This CDR3 spans 16 amino acids. In germline, CDR1 is SGDLS, CDR2 YYNGEE. With 4 bases clipped from V and 3 bases from J, the junction kept 8 bases outside the gene matches. CDR3 region: CASSKRGDQVYNEQFF. The CDR3 nucleotides are TGTGCCAGCAGCAAGCGGGGGGACCAAGTCTACAATGAGCAGTTCTTC.

The chain is built from TRBV18 and TRBJ2-5; TRBD2 matches at 10 bases. The germline V gene encodes CDR1 KGHSH and CDR2 LQKENI. J gave up 3 bases and V 2 bases, and 9 bases lay outside the gene matches. The CDR3 has 17 amino acids. This chain's CDR3 is CASSPKSLAGAKETQYF. CDR3 coding DNA: TGTGCCAGCTCACCAAAGTCGCTAGCGGGGGCGAAAGAGACCCAGTACTTC.

The rearrangement links TRBV29-1 to TRBJ1-2, with 7 bases lining up with TRBD1. The V gene's germline CDR1 is SQVTM and CDR2 ANQGSEA. V trimming: 8 bases; J trimming: 3 bases; junction bases outside the gene matches: 9. The CDR3 extends over 13 amino acids. The CDR3 region has the DNA TGCAGCATCGAGACAGGGTTCGACTATGGCTACACCTTC. This gives the protein CSIETGFDYGYTF. Based on the CDR3 plus reference TRBV29-1 and TRBJ1-2, the full variable domain is SAVISQKPSRDICQRGTSLTIQCQVDSQVTMMFWYRQQPGQSLTLIATANQGSEATYESGFVIDKFPISRPNLTFSTLTVSNMSPEDSSIYLCSIETGFDYGYTFGSGTRLTVV.

The chain carries TRBV6-5 and TRBJ2-7; possible D gene TRBD1, 5 bases. Between the trimmed V and J ends, which lost 6 bases and 4 bases, there was a span of 19 bases. CDR3 length: 15 residues. Per the germline V gene, CDR1 is MNHEY and CDR2 is SVGAGI. The chain's CDR3 is CASSSPRAVIYEQYF. The CDR3 DNA sequence: TGTGCCAGCAGCTCCCCCAGGGCAGTGATATACGAGCAGTACTTC.

V is TRBV7-2 and J is TRBJ2-7, with TRBD1 matching over 7 bases. The CDR3 loop spans 14 amino acids. The germline CDR1 and CDR2 sequences are SGHTA and FQGNSA. V shed 5 bases, J shed 3 bases, and the junction held 7 bases outside the gene matches. CDR3 sequence (DNA): TGTGCCAGCAGCATCCGACAGGGTCGCTACGAGCAGTACTTC. This encodes CASSIRQGRYEQYF.

This rearrangement joins TRBV6-5 to TRBJ2-7, with 8 bases lining up with TRBD1. This CDR3 contains 15 residues. Germline CDR1 reads MNHEY; CDR2 reads SVGAGI. With V trimmed by 2 bases and J by 7 bases, 10 bases remained unmatched. CDR3 nucleotides: TGTGCCAGCAGTTACGTCGGGGGACAGGCGTGGGAGCAGTACTTC. Translating gives CASSYVGGQAWEQYF.

The rearrangement links TRBV6-2 or TRBV6-3 to TRBJ1-5; 9 nucleotides agree with TRBD1. J was trimmed by 4 bases and V by 0 bases; bases with no gene match: 7. The CDR3 totals 17 residues. Germline-derived CDR1 and CDR2 are MNHEY and SVGEGT. The CDR3 loop is CASSYSGDRGWNQPQHF. CDR3 coding DNA: TGTGCCAGCAGTTACTCGGGAGACAGGGGGTGGAATCAGCCCCAGCATTTT.

The CDR3 region has the DNA TGCGCCAGCAGCCAAGGGAGGGGACTTCTGAACACAGATACGCAGTATTTT. Residues: CASSQGRGLLNTDTQYF. This chain connects TRBV4-3 to TRBJ2-3; the D gene is possibly TRBD2 (6 bases). The CDR3 length is 17 residues. Trimming removed 1 base at V and 2 bases at J, with 16 bases between. The germline V gene encodes CDR1 LGHNA and CDR2 YSLEER.

This chain uses TRBV13 with TRBJ2-1, with 9 nucleotides matching TRBD2. V was clipped by 4 bases and J by 8 bases; unmatched bases: 6. There are 14 residues in the CDR3. Germline-derived CDR1 and CDR2 are PRHDT and FYEKMQ (reference sequence). The CDR3 region has the DNA TGTGCCAGCAGCTCAGGACTAGCGTGGGATGAGCAGTTCTTC. Its protein product is CASSSGLAWDEQFF.

With respect to this clone: Mismatch with germline at one junction end may stem from a read error. This chain uses TRBV3-1 (or the pseudogene TRBV3-2) with TRBJ2-2; 8 bases are a match to TRBD1. CDR1 and CDR2 from the germline V gene are LGHDT and YNNKEL (reference sequence). This CDR3 comprises 18 residues. CDR3 coding DNA: TGTGCCAGCAGCCAAGGAAATACGGGACAGGCGAACACCAGGGAGCTGTTTTTT. Residues: CASSQGNTGQANTRELFF.

The chain carries TRBV5-1 and TRBJ2-7; D not resolved. The CDR3 contains 16 residues. The germline V gene encodes CDR1 SGHRS and CDR2 YFSETQ. The V end lost 0 bases, the J end lost 2 bases, and 15 bases lay between the germline ends. The CDR3 nucleotides are TGCGCCAGCAGCTTGGCGGCAGCGCCAACAACCTACGAGCAGTACTTC. Translation: CASSLAAAPTTYEQYF.

This clone has just a few counts. The chain joins TRBV4-1 to TRBJ2-7; D possibly corresponds to TRBD2 (6 bases). V was shortened by 0 bases and J by 6 bases, with 12 bases between the two germline ends. This CDR3 has 14 residues. Germline lookup yields CDR1 MGHRA and CDR2 YSYEKL. The CDR3 nucleotides read TGCGCCAGCAGCCAAGATCTTATCGGGGGCGAGCAGTACTTC. This gives the protein CASSQDLIGGEQYF.

V usage is TRBV19 and J usage is TRBJ1-5; no clear D. This CDR3 region has 14 residues. The V end was cut by 5 bases, the J end by 2 bases, with 10 bases between. Germline loops: CDR1 LNHDA, CDR2 SQIVND (reference sequence). In DNA form, the CDR3 reads TGTGCCAGTAGTCCCCGGGGAGGCAATCAGCCCCAGCATTTT. This gives the protein CASSPRGGNQPQHF.

This chain connects TRBV18 to TRBJ2-5, with D perhaps matching TRBD2 (5 bases). The V end was cut by 3 bases, the J end by 4 bases, with 15 bases between. This CDR3 has 15 amino acids. Per the germline V gene, CDR1 is KGHSH and CDR2 is LQKENI. The CDR3 spells CASSPDPLATETQYF. DNA for the CDR3: TGTGCCAGCTCACCGGATCCTCTAGCCACAGAGACCCAGTACTTC.

The chain couples TRBV4-1 to TRBJ2-7, with a tentative D call TRBD2 (7 bases). Germline assignment: CDR1 MGHRA and CDR2 YSYEKL. The CDR3 has 15 amino acids. Trimming pared 2 bases from V and 3 bases from J, leaving 14 bases between. The CDR3 is CASSQTGGPFYEQYF. The CDR3 DNA sequence: TGCGCCAGCAGCCAAACGGGGGGCCCTTTCTACGAGCAGTACTTC.

The chain carries TRBV7-8 and TRBJ2-1, with 11 bases fitting TRBD2. The CDR3 covers 16 residues. The V segment lost 3 bases and the J segment 5 bases; nucleotides outside the gene matches: 6. In germline, CDR1 is SGHVS, CDR2 FQNEAQ. The CDR3 region has the DNA TGTGCCAGCAGCTTCCTACTAGCGGGGGAGAACAATGAGCAGTTCTTC. Translating it yields CASSFLLAGENNEQFF.

This sequence joins TRBV5-6 and TRBJ2-3; 9 bases are a match to TRBD1. The CDR3 sequence is 15 residues long. In germline, CDR1 is SGHDT, CDR2 YYEEEE. Trimming removed 5 bases from V and 2 bases from J; junction bases left unmatched: 6. DNA for the CDR3: TGTGCCAGCAGTTCGGACAGGGGACACACAGATACGCAGTATTTT. It yields the protein CASSSDRGHTDTQYF.

The chain is built from TRBV18 and TRBJ1-1; D might be TRBD1 (5 bases). V lost 6 bases, J lost 5 bases, and 19 bases lay in between. The CDR3 runs to 15 residues. Germline V lookup: CDR1 KGHSH, CDR2 LQKENI. The CDR3 sequence is CASSDYTGGRTEAFF. CDR3 bases: TGTGCCAGCTCGGACTACACCGGGGGTCGGACTGAAGCTTTCTTT.

V and J are TRBV21-1 and TRBJ1-4. TRBV21-1 constitutes a pseudogene. The CDR3 is made up of 14 amino acids. CDR3 protein: CASSNPATNEKLFF. DNA for the CDR3: TGTGCCAGCAGCAACCCCGCAACTAATGAAAAACTGTTTTTT.

This chain joins TRBV7-9 and TRBJ1-2; a possible D gene is TRBD1 (5 bases). The CDR3 is 13 residues long. V shed 5 bases and J shed 3 bases, with 10 bases lying between them. From germline, CDR1 is SEHNR and CDR2 FQNEAQ (reference sequence). The CDR3 bases are TGTGCCAGCAGCATACAGGCTTACTATGGCTACACCTTC. Its translation: CASSIQAYYGYTF.

This sequence joins TRBV5-6 and TRBJ2-3; 12 bases are a match to TRBD2. V trimming: 4 bases; J trimming: 2 bases; junction bases outside the gene matches: 5. Germline lookup yields CDR1 SGHDT and CDR2 YYEEEE. The CDR3 is 16 amino acids. The CDR3 nucleotides read TGTGCCAGCAGCCTCAGGACTAGCGGGATCACAGATACGCAGTATTTT. It yields the protein CASSLRTSGITDTQYF.

V and J are TRBV7-9 and TRBJ2-5; 11 bases fit TRBD2. The ends lost 7 bases at V and 4 bases at J; junction bases unmatched: 20. Germline V gene data show CDR1 as SEHNR and CDR2 as FQNEAQ (reference sequence). The CDR3 runs to 19 residues. The CDR3 reads CASIPEWIAGGIDSETQYF. DNA of the CDR3: TGTGCCAGCATCCCCGAGTGGATAGCGGGGGGGATCGACTCAGAGACCCAGTACTTC. The complete variable domain, with remaining parts taken from reference TRBV7-9 and TRBJ2-5, reads DTGVSQNPRHKITKRGQNVTFRCDPISEHNRLYWYRQTLGQGPEFLTYFQNEAQLEKSRLLSDRFSAERPKGSFSTLEIQRTEQGDSAMYLCASIPEWIAGGIDSETQYFGPGTRLLVL.

The chain links TRBV19 to TRBJ2-3, with TRBD1 as a possible D gene (5 bases). The CDR3 is 14 residues long. V lost 3 bases and J lost 0, with 7 bases in between. Germline V CDR1 and CDR2: LNHDA, SQIVND (reference sequence). CDR3 protein: CASSMGLSTDTQYF. In DNA form, the CDR3 reads TGTGCCAGTAGTATGGGGCTCAGCACAGATACGCAGTATTTT. Using reference TRBV19 and TRBJ2-3 for the parts outside the CDR3, the full variable domain is DGGITQSPKYLFRKEGQNVTLSCEQNLNHDAMYWYRQDPGQGLRLIYYSQIVNDFQKGDIAEGYSVSREKKESFPLTVTSAQKNPTAFYLCASSMGLSTDTQYFGPGTRLTVL.

The J gene is TRBJ2-1, the V gene TRBV24-1, with D possibly matching TRBD2 (7 bases). Deletions cut 5 bases from V and 12 bases from J, with 22 bases between. CDR3 size: 15 residues. Germline CDR1 reads KGHDR; CDR2 reads SFDVKD. CDR3 protein: CATSANIGGWGGQFF. The CDR3 DNA reads as TGTGCCACCAGTGCCAACATAGGGGGATGGGGGGGGCAGTTCTTC.